The sequence of this T cell receptor beta chain was determined in a study of immune heterogeneity within non-small cell lung tumors. The authors amplified TCR beta CDR3 by multiplex PCR with 32 V and 13 J primers. TCRdb reprocessed the multiplex PCR reads via MiXCR and lists one record per CDR3 protein. The sample consists of more than 14,000 distinct CDR3 sequences, around 27% of them appearing once. Bulk tumor genomic DNA, around 600 ng per sample, was the template. Every primary tumor yielded several biopsies, spaced far apart, that were taken during surgery. The patients were newly diagnosed with non-small cell lung cancer, had not been treated, and had curative surgery. Donors were newly diagnosed non-small cell lung cancer patients having surgery with curative intent. This CDR3 region has 14 residues. V lost 2 bases, J lost 4 bases, and 14 bases lay in between. Germline-derived CDR1 and CDR2 are DFQATT and SNEGSKA (reference sequence).

Study findings and constraints: Higher local tumor mutational burden went with moderately higher local T-cell clonality, R roughly 0.35. Identical dominant CDR3 beta clonotypes were found recurring across a patient's tumor sites, along with site-unique high-frequency clones.

This clonotype was recorded a few times. The antigen is undetermined. This clonotype originated in a man aged 35 to 55 with non-small cell lung cancer. Source material: lung tumor tissue. The chain employs TRBV20-1 and TRBJ2-5, with unresolved D. The CDR3 here is CSARTSDGRETQYF. The CDR3 DNA reads TGCAGTGCTAGAACCAGCGATGGAAGAGAGACCCAGTACTTC.